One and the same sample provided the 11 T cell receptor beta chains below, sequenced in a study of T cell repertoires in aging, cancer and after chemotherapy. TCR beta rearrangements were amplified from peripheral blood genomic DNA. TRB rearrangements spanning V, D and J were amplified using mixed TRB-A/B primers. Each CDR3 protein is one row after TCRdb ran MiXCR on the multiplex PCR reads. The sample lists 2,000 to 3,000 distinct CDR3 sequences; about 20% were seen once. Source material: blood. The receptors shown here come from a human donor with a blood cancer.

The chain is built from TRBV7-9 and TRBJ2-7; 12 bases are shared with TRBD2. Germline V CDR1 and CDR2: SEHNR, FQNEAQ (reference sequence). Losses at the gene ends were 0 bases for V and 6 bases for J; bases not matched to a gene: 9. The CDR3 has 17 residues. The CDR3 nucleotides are TGTGCCAGCAGCTTAGCGTTCGCGAGACTAGCGGGAGTCGAGCAGTACTTC. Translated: CASSLAFARLAGVEQYF.

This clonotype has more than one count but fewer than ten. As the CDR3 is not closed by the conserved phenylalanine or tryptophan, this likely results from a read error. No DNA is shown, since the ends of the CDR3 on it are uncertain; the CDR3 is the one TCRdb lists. The CDR3 spells CASKQRGAYNEQLL. The chain combines TRBV10-2 with TRBJ2-1; TRBD2, the table's D call, was not compared with the DNA. The germline V gene has CDR1 WSHSY and CDR2 SAAADI. The CDR3 extends over 14 residues, inclusive of both ends.

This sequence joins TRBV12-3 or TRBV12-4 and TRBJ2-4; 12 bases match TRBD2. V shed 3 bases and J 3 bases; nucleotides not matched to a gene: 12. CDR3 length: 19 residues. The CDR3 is CASSFVLTSGSGDKNIQYF. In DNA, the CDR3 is TGTGCCAGCAGTTTTGTTTTGACTAGCGGGAGTGGGGACAAAAACATTCAGTACTTC.

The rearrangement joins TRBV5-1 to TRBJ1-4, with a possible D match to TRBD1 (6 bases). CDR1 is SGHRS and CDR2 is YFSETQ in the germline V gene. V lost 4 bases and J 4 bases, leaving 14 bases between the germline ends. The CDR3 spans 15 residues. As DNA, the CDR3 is TGCGCCAGCAGCCTGGGGGCAGGGGTTAATGAAAAACTGTTTTTT. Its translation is CASSLGAGVNEKLFF. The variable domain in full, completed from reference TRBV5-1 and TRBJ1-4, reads KAGVTQTPRYLIKTRGQQVTLSCSPISGHRSVSWYQQTPGQGLQFLFEYFSETQRNKGNFPGRFSGRQFSNSRSEMNVSTLELGDSALYLCASSLGAGVNEKLFFGSGTQLSVL.

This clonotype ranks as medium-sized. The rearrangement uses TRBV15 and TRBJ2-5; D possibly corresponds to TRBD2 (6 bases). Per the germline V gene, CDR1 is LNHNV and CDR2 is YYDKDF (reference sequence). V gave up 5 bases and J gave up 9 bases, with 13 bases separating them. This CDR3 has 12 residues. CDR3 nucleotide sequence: TGTGCCACCAGCGGAGCGGGTAGGCCCCAGTACTTC. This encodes CATSGAGRPQYF. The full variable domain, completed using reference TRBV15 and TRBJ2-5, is DAMVIQNPRYQVTQFGKPVTLSCSQTLNHNVMYWYQQKSSQAPKLLFHYYDKDFNNEADTPDNFQSRRPNTSFCFLDIRSPGLGDTAMYLCATSGAGRPQYFGPGTRLLVL.

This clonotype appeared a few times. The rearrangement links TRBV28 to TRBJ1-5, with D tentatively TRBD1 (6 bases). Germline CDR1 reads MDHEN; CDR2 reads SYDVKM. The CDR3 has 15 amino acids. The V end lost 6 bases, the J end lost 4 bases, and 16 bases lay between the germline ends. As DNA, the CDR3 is TGTGCCAGCAGCCCGGTGGGGGCGGGAAATCAGCCCCAGCATTTT. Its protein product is CASSPVGAGNQPQHF.

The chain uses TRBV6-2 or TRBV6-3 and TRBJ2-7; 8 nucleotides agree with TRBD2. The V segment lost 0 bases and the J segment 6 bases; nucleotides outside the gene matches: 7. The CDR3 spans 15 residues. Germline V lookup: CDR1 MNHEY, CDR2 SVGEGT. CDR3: CASSYSSGSVGEQYF. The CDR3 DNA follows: TGTGCCAGCAGTTACTCGAGCGGGAGTGTAGGCGAGCAGTACTTC.

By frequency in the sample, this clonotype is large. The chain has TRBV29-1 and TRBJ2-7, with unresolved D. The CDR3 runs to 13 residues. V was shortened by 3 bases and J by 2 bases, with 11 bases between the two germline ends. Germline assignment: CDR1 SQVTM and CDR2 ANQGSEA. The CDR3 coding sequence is TGCAGCGTTGAGGAGATATCAACCTACGAGCAGTACTTC. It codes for CSVEEISTYEQYF.

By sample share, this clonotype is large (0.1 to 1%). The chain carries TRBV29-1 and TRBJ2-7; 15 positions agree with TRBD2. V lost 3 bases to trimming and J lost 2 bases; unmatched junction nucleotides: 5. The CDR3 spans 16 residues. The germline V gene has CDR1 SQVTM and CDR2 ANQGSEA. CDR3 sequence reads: CSVDGLAGGATYEQYF. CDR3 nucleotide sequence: TGCAGCGTTGATGGACTAGCGGGAGGGGCGACCTACGAGCAGTACTTC.

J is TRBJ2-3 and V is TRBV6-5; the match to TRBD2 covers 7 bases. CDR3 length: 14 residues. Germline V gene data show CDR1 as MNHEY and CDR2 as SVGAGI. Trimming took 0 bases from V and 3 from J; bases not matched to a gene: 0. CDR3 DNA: TGTGCCAGCAGTTACTCGGGGGGGACAGATACGCAGTATTTT. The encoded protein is CASSYSGGTDTQYF.

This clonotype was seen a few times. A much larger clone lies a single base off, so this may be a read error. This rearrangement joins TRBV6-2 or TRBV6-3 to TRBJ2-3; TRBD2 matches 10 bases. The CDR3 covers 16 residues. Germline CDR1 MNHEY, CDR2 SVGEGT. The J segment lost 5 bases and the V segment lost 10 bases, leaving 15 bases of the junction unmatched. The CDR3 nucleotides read TGTGCCATAAGGGTATTTGGGCTAGCGGGAGTAGATACGCAGTATTTT. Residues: CAIRVFGLAGVDTQYF.